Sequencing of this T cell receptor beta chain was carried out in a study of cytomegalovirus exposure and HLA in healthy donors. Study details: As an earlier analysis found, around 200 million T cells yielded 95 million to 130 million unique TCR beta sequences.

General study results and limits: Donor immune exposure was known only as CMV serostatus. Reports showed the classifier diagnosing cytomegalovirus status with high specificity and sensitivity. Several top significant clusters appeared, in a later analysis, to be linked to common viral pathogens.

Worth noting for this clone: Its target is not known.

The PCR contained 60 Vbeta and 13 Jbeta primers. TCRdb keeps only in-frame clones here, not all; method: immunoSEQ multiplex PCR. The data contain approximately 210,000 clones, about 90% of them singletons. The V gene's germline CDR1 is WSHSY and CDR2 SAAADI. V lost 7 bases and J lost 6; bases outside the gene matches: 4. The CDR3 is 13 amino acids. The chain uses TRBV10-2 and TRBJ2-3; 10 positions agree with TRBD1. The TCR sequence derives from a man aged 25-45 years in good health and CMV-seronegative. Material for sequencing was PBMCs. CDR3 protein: CASTGQGVDTQYF. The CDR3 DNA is TGCGCCAGCACAGGACAGGGGGTGGATACGCAGTATTTT.